This TCR beta chain originates from a study of T cell responses to AZD1222 COVID-19 vaccine. Broader study findings: Of spike-specific TCRs, nearly half reportedly target regions left unmutated in variants.

Of note for this clone: Its cognate antigen is unknown.

Clones were sequenced by immunoSEQ multiplex PCR, and TCRdb holds only the in-frame ones, with some missing. The sample shows 150,000 to 200,000 clones, more than 85% of them seen only once. This CDR3 has 15 residues. Trimming left V 4 bases short and J 5 bases short, with 18 bases between. Germline V gives CDR1 SGDLS, CDR2 YYNGEE. Specimen: peripheral blood, collected 28 days after the second AZD1222 dose. This rearrangement joins TRBV9 to TRBJ1-1; D is possibly TRBD1 (6 bases). This receptor was taken from an adult who received the AZD1222 COVID-19 vaccine. The CDR3 loop reads CASSKREGGGTEAFF. For the CDR3, the DNA is TGTGCCAGCAGCAAAAGGGAGGGGGGCGGAACTGAAGCTTTCTTT.